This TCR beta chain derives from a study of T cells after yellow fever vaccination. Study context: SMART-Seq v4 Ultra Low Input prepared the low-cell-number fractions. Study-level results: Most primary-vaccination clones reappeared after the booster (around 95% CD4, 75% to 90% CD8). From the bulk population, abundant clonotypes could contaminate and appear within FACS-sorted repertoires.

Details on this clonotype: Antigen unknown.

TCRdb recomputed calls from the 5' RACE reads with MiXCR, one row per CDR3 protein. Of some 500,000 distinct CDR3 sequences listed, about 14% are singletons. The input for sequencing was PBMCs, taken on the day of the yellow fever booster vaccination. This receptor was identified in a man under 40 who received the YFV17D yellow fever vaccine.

CDR3 protein: CASSLTGHPTGELFF. CDR3 coding DNA: TGTGCCAGCAGCTTAACCGGACATCCCACCGGGGAGCTGTTTTTT. The V and J genes are TRBV7-2 and TRBJ2-2; weak D call: TRBD1 (5 bases). The germline V and J ends were trimmed by 2 bases and 4 bases, with 11 bases remaining between them. CDR3 length: 15 residues. Germline CDR1 and CDR2: SGHTA and FQGNSA.